The 6 T cell receptor beta chains given below trace back to one sample, sequenced in a study of beta chain features in type 1 diabetes. The sequenced template was cDNA made from the entire isolated RNA. Libraries were prepared by immunoSEQ multiplex PCR; TCRdb keeps only in-frame clonotypes and omits some of them. Counted here are about 320,000 clones, 14% occurring once; the ten biggest clones make up over 5%. Sequences were obtained from central memory CD4+ T cells from blood. The receptors stem from a young man in good health.

The chain has TRBV11-2 and TRBJ2-7; 8 positions agree with TRBD1. The germline CDR1 and CDR2 sequences are SGHAT and FQNNGV. The trim removed 4 bases at V and 12 bases at J, leaving 11 bases unmatched. The CDR3 is 13 residues long. DNA for the CDR3: TGTGCCAGCAGCTCTAGTGGGACAGGCATCACGTACTTC. This gives the protein CASSSSGTGITYF.

This clone was observed a handful of times. The same CDR3 can be traced to other DNA sequences in this sample. The genes are TRBV4-3 and TRBJ2-2, with D uncertain. Trimming took 0 bases from V and 3 from J, leaving 11 bases between them. There are 16 residues in the CDR3. Looked up from germline, CDR1 is LGHNA and CDR2 is YSLEER. The CDR3, as DNA: TGCGCCAGCAGCCAAGATCCACGAGGCGACACCGGGGAGCTGTTTTTT. Protein: CASSQDPRGDTGELFF.

The gene calls are TRBV5-1 and TRBJ2-5; D call uncertain. The germline V gene encodes CDR1 SGHRS and CDR2 YFSETQ. V dropped 4 bases and J dropped 5 bases, with 12 bases sitting between them. This CDR3 region has 13 residues. CDR3 in DNA: TGCGCCAGCAGCCCGGCTCTAGAGGAGACCCAGTACTTC. The encoded protein is CASSPALEETQYF.

This clone showed up many times. This chain joins TRBV19 and TRBJ2-6; 8 bases agree with TRBD1. The ends lost 5 bases at V and 2 bases at J; junction bases unmatched: 5. CDR1 is LNHDA and CDR2 is SQIVND in the germline V gene (reference sequence). The CDR3 is 16 residues long. The CDR3 coding sequence is TGTGCCAGTAGTGTAGGACAGGGAACTGGGGCCAACGTCCTGACTTTC. Its translation: CASSVGQGTGANVLTF.

In this sample, this clone turned up many times. The chain recombines TRBV30 with TRBJ2-7; TRBD1 aligns across 10 bases. The germline gives CDR1 GTSNPN, CDR2 SVGIG (reference sequence). CDR3 length equals 14 residues. The V segment lost 7 bases and the J segment 2 bases; nucleotides outside the gene matches: 8. The CDR3 coding sequence is TGTGCCTTCACATCCGGGACAGGGGCCTACGAGCAGTACGTC. This translates into CAFTSGTGAYEQYV.

The table lists this clone with a few counts. The rearrangement uses TRBV5-1 and TRBJ2-4; 10 positions match TRBD1. The CDR3 contains 16 residues. The V gene's germline CDR1 is SGHRS and CDR2 YFSETQ. With 7 bases clipped from V and 1 base from J, the junction kept 8 bases outside the gene matches. CDR3 sequence (DNA): TGCGCCAGCTGTTTCGGACAGGGGGATGCCAAAAACATTCAGTACTTC. It is translated as CASCFGQGDAKNIQYF.